This TCR beta chain was recovered during a study of blood T cell repertoires in COVID-19. Study information: The analysed material was cDNA or gDNA that came from T cells, B-cell-depleted T cells, or PBMCs.

Germline V lookup: CDR1 SGDLS, CDR2 YYNGEE. V shed 0 bases and J shed 3 bases, with 12 bases lying between them. This CDR3 is built from 15 residues. This clone was detected only once. Assay used: immunoSEQ multiplex PCR; TCRdb lists only in-frame clones, some missing. The repertoire holds about 95,000 clones, with approximately 84% as singletons. Source material: peripheral blood. The gene calls are TRBV9 and TRBJ1-2, with D possibly being TRBD1 (5 bases). This TCR came from a man older than 75 with active or convalescent COVID-19. This CDR3 is CASSVAGGKDYGYTF. The DNA of the CDR3 is TGTGCCAGCAGCGTAGCTGGGGGGAAGGACTATGGCTACACCTTC.